A single sample gave rise to the 20 T cell receptor beta chains below, sequenced in a study of identical twins. TCRdb reanalysed the 5' RACE reads using MiXCR and keeps one entry per CDR3 protein. The profile shows about 520,000 distinct CDR3 sequences, about 20% of them singletons. The sample was also linked to a second study, of T cells expressing NK-cell markers.

The sequenced sample was CD4+ T cells sorted from blood. These receptors originate from a woman between 18 and 29 years old in good health.

This clonotype has a handful of counts. The J gene is TRBJ1-3, the V gene TRBV18; D not resolved. Germline CDR1 KGHSH, CDR2 LQKENI. The CDR3 length is 15 residues. Trimming cost V 2 bases and J 4 bases, with 12 bases left between them. CDR3 residues: CASSPGVTTGNTIYF. The CDR3 nucleotides read TGTGCCAGCTCACCAGGGGTGACAACCGGAAACACCATATATTTT.

The sample holds a few counts of this clonotype. The chain carries TRBV29-1 and TRBJ2-3, with 12 positions matching TRBD2. Germline values: CDR1 SQVTM, CDR2 ANQGSEA. The CDR3 consists of 16 residues. J lost 4 bases, V lost 3 bases, and 8 bases had no gene match. CDR3 nucleotides: TGCAGCGTTGACGGACTAGCGGGAAACGGGGCAGATACGCAGTATTTT. Its protein is CSVDGLAGNGADTQYF.

The rearrangement uses TRBV5-1 and TRBJ2-1, with unresolved D. CDR3 length equals 14 residues. Between the trimmed V and J ends, which lost 2 bases and 5 bases, there was a span of 11 bases. Germline V gene lookup returns CDR1 SGHRS and CDR2 YFSETQ. In nucleotides, the CDR3 is TGCGCCAGCAGCTTCTATGACGGCCACAATGAGCAGTTCTTC. Amino acid sequence: CASSFYDGHNEQFF.

This clonotype turned up a few times. The chain couples TRBV7-7 to TRBJ2-1; 11 bases map to TRBD2. Per germline, CDR1 SSHAT and CDR2 FNYEAQ (reference sequence). The CDR3 length is 15 residues. The V and J ends lost 5 bases and 5 bases, in that order; junction bases with no gene match: 5. The CDR3 DNA reads TGTGCCAGCAGCGCCATAGCGGGGGGGAACAATGAGCAGTTCTTC. Protein: CASSAIAGGNNEQFF.

Ten or more counts support this clonotype. The CDR3 reads CSVGPGENIQYF. CDR3 nucleotide sequence: TGCAGCGTTGGGCCAGGGGAAAACATTCAGTACTTC. V gene TRBV29-1 combines with J gene TRBJ2-4; perhaps TRBD1 as D (6 bases). CDR1 SQVTM and CDR2 ANQGSEA come from the germline V gene. Between the trimmed V and J ends, which lost 4 bases and 5 bases, there was a span of 9 bases. The CDR3 covers 12 residues.

This clonotype was seen a handful of times. The chain carries TRBV3-1 and TRBJ2-7, with D perhaps matching TRBD2 (6 bases). The CDR3 totals 12 residues. CDR1 is LGHDT and CDR2 is YNNKEL in the germline V gene (reference sequence). V was shortened by 7 bases and J by 5 bases, with 12 bases between the two germline ends. The CDR3 loop reads CASTKEGDEQYF. The CDR3 DNA is TGTGCCAGCACCAAGGAGGGTGACGAGCAGTACTTC.

This clonotype occurred many times. The chain carries TRBV10-3 and TRBJ1-2; D not resolved. The V gene lost 3 bases and the J gene lost 2 bases, with 1 base spanning the gap. Germline CDR1 is ENHRY and CDR2 is SYGVKD. This CDR3 region has 11 residues. The CDR3 loop is CAISENYGYTF. CDR3 DNA: TGTGCCATCAGTGAAAACTATGGCTACACCTTC.

There are many counts of this clonotype. The J gene is TRBJ1-2, the V gene TRBV12-3 or TRBV12-4, with TRBD1 matching 8 bases. V shed 3 bases, J shed 7 bases, and the junction held 7 bases outside the gene matches. This CDR3 has 14 amino acids. For the CDR3, the DNA is TGTGCCAGCAGTTTCAGGGGGCACTGGTTTGGCTACACCTTC. Protein product: CASSFRGHWFGYTF.

The CDR3 protein is CASSYAPGTDEAFF. Here the CDR3 DNA reads TGTGCCAGCAGCTACGCACCAGGGACAGATGAAGCTTTCTTT. This chain connects TRBV7-6 to TRBJ1-1; 7 bases map to TRBD1. The CDR3 contains 14 residues. Trimming cost V 4 bases and J 7 bases; bases outside gene matches: 9. Germline CDR1 is SGHVS and CDR2 is FNYEAQ.

DNA for the CDR3: TGTGCCAGTCAACTAGCGGGAGGGCCCGGTACGCAGTATTTT. Its protein is CASQLAGGPGTQYF. The chain couples TRBV27 to TRBJ2-3; 13 bases are shared with TRBD2. The CDR3 spans 14 residues. With V trimmed by 9 bases and J by 8 bases, 8 bases remained unmatched. The V gene's germline CDR1 is MNHEY and CDR2 SMNVEV (reference sequence).

The chain carries TRBV7-9 and TRBJ2-5; weak D call: TRBD1 (6 bases). Germline loops: CDR1 SEHNR, CDR2 FQNEAQ (reference sequence). V gave up 4 bases and J gave up 0 bases, with 18 bases separating them. The CDR3 length is 17 residues. CDR3 nucleotide sequence: TGTGCCAGCAGCTCCTCCAACAGGGCCCCGTACCAAGAGACCCAGTACTTC. Amino acids: CASSSSNRAPYQETQYF.

This clonotype showed up many times. This chain links TRBV29-1 with TRBJ1-5; D unresolved. Germline V lookup: CDR1 SQVTM, CDR2 ANQGSEA. The CDR3 covers 11 residues. V was cut by 5 bases and J by 2 bases, with 4 bases left in between. CDR3 amino acids: CSVRGNQPQHF. The CDR3 DNA is TGCAGCGTTCGTGGCAATCAGCCCCAGCATTTT.

The V gene is TRBV4-2, the J gene TRBJ1-4; 10 bases match TRBD1. The CDR3 is 15 amino acids. After removal of 4 bases from V and 4 bases from J, the junction contained 3 bases not matched to a gene. Looked up from germline, CDR1 is LGHNA and CDR2 is YNFKEQ. CDR3 bases: TGTGCCAGCAGCCCCGGACAGGGGGATAATGAAAAACTGTTTTTT. Translated: CASSPGQGDNEKLFF.

The J gene is TRBJ2-3, the V gene TRBV20-1, with D perhaps matching TRBD2 (7 bases). CDR3 size: 15 residues. Trimming pared 3 bases from V and 2 bases from J, leaving 15 bases between. Germline CDR1 DFQATT, CDR2 SNEGSKA (reference sequence). The CDR3 protein is CSASRTAGPTDTQYF. The CDR3 coding sequence is TGCAGTGCTAGCAGGACAGCGGGACCCACAGATACGCAGTATTTT.

This clonotype was seen only a few times. V usage is TRBV11-2 and J usage is TRBJ2-5, with D hard to call. This CDR3 has 15 residues. Germline CDR1 and CDR2: SGHAT and FQNNGV. The V gene lost 2 bases and the J gene lost 4 bases, with 14 bases spanning the gap. CDR3: CASSLLGQPLETQYF. CDR3 bases: TGTGCCAGCAGCTTACTTGGGCAACCGCTAGAGACCCAGTACTTC.

The chain couples TRBV11-2 to TRBJ2-1; D gene uncertain. The CDR3 sequence is 12 residues long. Trimming took 3 bases from V and 8 from J, leaving 8 bases between them. Germline lookup yields CDR1 SGHAT and CDR2 FQNNGV. The CDR3 is CASSLLRYEQFF. CDR3 DNA sequence: TGTGCCAGCAGCTTGCTGAGATATGAGCAGTTCTTC.

This clonotype was seen a few times. CDR3 protein: CASSYSIGGSPLHF. The CDR3 DNA is TGTGCCAGCAGTTACTCGATCGGGGGATCACCCCTCCACTTT. The chain carries TRBV6-5 and TRBJ1-6; a possible D gene is TRBD1 (5 bases). Germline V lookup: CDR1 MNHEY, CDR2 SVGAGI. Trimming shortened V by 0 bases and J by 10 bases, and 10 bases separated the two germline ends. This CDR3 is built from 14 residues.

The rearrangement joins TRBV5-1 to TRBJ2-1; D could derive from TRBD1 or TRBD2 (5 bases each). Trimming stripped 4 bases from V and 7 bases from J, with 15 bases between. CDR3 size: 14 residues. From germline, CDR1 is SGHRS and CDR2 YFSETQ. The chain's CDR3 is CASSPRDPSNEQFF. Written as DNA, the CDR3 is TGCGCCAGCAGCCCCCGGGACCCTTCAAATGAGCAGTTCTTC.

This rearrangement joins TRBV7-2 to TRBJ1-2; 7 nucleotides line up with TRBD1. Germline trimming cut 5 bases from V and 5 bases from J; bases unmatched to any gene: 5. The CDR3 consists of 13 residues. Looked up from germline, CDR1 is SGHTA and CDR2 is FQGNSA. DNA for the CDR3: TGTGCCAGCAGCGCGGGACAGACGTATGGCTACACCTTC. It codes for CASSAGQTYGYTF.

This clonotype was seen only a few times. The chain couples TRBV20-1 to TRBJ1-5; D uncertain. CDR3 size: 13 residues. Germline CDR1 reads DFQATT; CDR2 reads SNEGSKA (reference sequence). Trimming took 1 base from V and 3 from J, leaving 7 bases between them. Here the CDR3 DNA reads TGCAGTGCTAGAGTTCAGGCCAATCAGCCCCAGCATTTT. Its translation: CSARVQANQPQHF.